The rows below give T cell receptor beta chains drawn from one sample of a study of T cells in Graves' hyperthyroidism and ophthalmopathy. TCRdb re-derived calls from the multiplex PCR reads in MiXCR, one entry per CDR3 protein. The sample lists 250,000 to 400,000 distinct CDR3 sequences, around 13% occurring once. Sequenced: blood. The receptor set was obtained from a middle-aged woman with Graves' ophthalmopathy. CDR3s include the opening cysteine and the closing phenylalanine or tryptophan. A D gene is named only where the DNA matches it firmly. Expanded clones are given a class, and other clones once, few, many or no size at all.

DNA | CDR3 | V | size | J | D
TGTGCCAGCAGTTTAAGGACAGGGGGCTCCTACGAGCAGTACTTC | CASSLRTGGSYEQYF | TRBV27 | . | TRBJ2-7 | TRBD1
TGTGCCGCTAATTCTGAAGGGGCGTTTGGGGCCAACGTCCTGACTTTC | CAANSEGAFGANVLTF | TRBV10-3 | many | TRBJ2-6 | .
TGTGCCAGCAGCCCGAAGGCGGGAGGCTACACAGATACGCAGTATTTT | CASSPKAGGYTDTQYF | TRBV2 | many | TRBJ2-3 | TRBD2
TGCAGTGCTAGAGACGCCGGGACCCCGAACACTGAAGCTTTCTTT | CSARDAGTPNTEAFF | TRBV20-1 | many | TRBJ1-1 | .
TGTGCCAGCTCACCACAACGCAACGCGAACACCGGGGAGCTGTTTTTT | CASSPQRNANTGELFF | TRBV18 | few | TRBJ2-2 | .
TGCAGTGCTAGAGCCGGACAGGGTAGTCAGCCCCAGCATTTT | CSARAGQGSQPQHF | TRBV20-1 | many | TRBJ1-5 | TRBD1
TGTGCCAGCAGCCAAGATCGAGGCAGGTCAGGGGAGACCCAGTACTTC | CASSQDRGRSGETQYF | TRBV3-1 | many | TRBJ2-5 | .
TGCGCCAGCAGGCGGACTAGCCACGCGGGGCCCCAGCATTTT | CASRRTSHAGPQHF | TRBV5-1 | . | TRBJ1-5 | .
TGTGCCAGCACCACCCGCGCGGGGGGGGCTTGGGAGACCCAGTACTTC | CASTTRAGGAWETQYF | TRBV11-2 | . | TRBJ2-5 | TRBD2
TGCGCCAGCTGGTTCGGGACAGGGTTAATTAATGAGCAGTACTTC | CASWFGTGLINEQYF | TRBV5-1 | . | TRBJ2-7 | TRBD1
TGTGCCAGCAGCCAACAGGGGTTGGTGGCAGATACGCAGTATTTT | CASSQQGLVADTQYF | TRBV11-2 | . | TRBJ2-3 | TRBD1
TGCAGCGTTGGTACGGGGGCCCGCTACGAGCAGTACTTC | CSVGTGARYEQYF | TRBV29-1 | many | TRBJ2-7 | .
TGCAGTGCTAGATCATTACTAGCGGGGCGCACCGGGGAGCTGTTTTTT | CSARSLLAGRTGELFF | TRBV20-1 | few | TRBJ2-2 | TRBD2
TGTGCCAGTAGTGTGTCAGGTGATCTAATCGAGCAGTACTTC | CASSVSGDLIEQYF | TRBV19 | . | TRBJ2-7 | .
TGTGCCAGTATGAACTCTGGAAACACCATATATTTT | CASMNSGNTIYF | TRBV27 | many | TRBJ1-3 | .
TGTGCCAGCAGCTTAGGGTATCCTGATTTGGACTACGAGCAGTACTTC | CASSLGYPDLDYEQYF | TRBV7-8 | . | TRBJ2-7 | .
TGCGCCAGCAGCTTATGGCACGGTTCGGGGACTAAGAAGTTCTTC | CASSLWHGSGTKKFF | TRBV5-1 | many | TRBJ2-1 | TRBD2
TGTGCCAGCAGCTTAGGGGCAGGATCGAACACCGGGGAGCTGTTTTTT | CASSLGAGSNTGELFF | TRBV7-2 | many | TRBJ2-2 | .
TGTGCCAGCAGTTCACTAACTCAAGGGGCAGATACGCAGTATTTT | CASSSLTQGADTQYF | TRBV27 | . | TRBJ2-3 | .
TGCGCCACAGGGTCTACGTCGGGGGTGAATTCACCCCTCCACTTT | CATGSTSGVNSPLHF | TRBV10-2 | few | TRBJ1-6 | .
TGCGCCAGCAGTTGGGGACCGGGGGCCTACGAGCAGTACTTC | CASSWGPGAYEQYF | TRBV5-1 | many | TRBJ2-7 | .
TGTGCCAGCTCACCTAGGGGACAGCTTTCCGAGCAGTACTTC | CASSPRGQLSEQYF | TRBV18 | few | TRBJ2-7 | TRBD1
TGTGCCAGCACCTACCCCGACAGGGATGCAGATACGCAGTATTTT | CASTYPDRDADTQYF | TRBV28 | many | TRBJ2-3 | TRBD1
TGTGCCAGCAGTTACTCGTGGGCGGGGGTCTCCTACGAGCAGTACTTC | CASSYSWAGVSYEQYF | TRBV6-5 | . | TRBJ2-7 | TRBD2
TGTGCCATCAGTGGGGCGTCTGGGGGATACGAGCAGTACTTC | CAISGASGGYEQYF | TRBV10-3 | many | TRBJ2-7 | .
TGTGCCAGCAGCTTGGTAGGACTAGCAGGATCGGGTGAGCAGTTCTTC | CASSLVGLAGSGEQFF | TRBV13 | many | TRBJ2-1 | TRBD2
TGTGCCAGTCAAGGACAGGGGGTTCAGGGCGGGGAGCTGTTTTTT | CASQGQGVQGGELFF | TRBV19 | . | TRBJ2-2 | TRBD1
TGTGCCAGCAGTACCGGTAATGTCCCCCAGCATTTT | CASSTGNVPQHF | TRBV28 | few | TRBJ1-5 | .
TGTGCCAGCAGTGACACTACCCAAAACATTCAGTACTTC | CASSDTTQNIQYF | TRBV2 | many | TRBJ2-4 | .
TGTGCTAGTGGTCCGGCCATAACAACTGAAGCTTTCTTT | CASGPAITTEAFF | TRBV12-5 | many | TRBJ1-1 | .
TGTGCCAGCAGGAAGGTTGGTGGCAATCAGCCCCAGCATTTT | CASRKVGGNQPQHF | TRBV27 | many | TRBJ1-5 | .
TGCAGCGTTGAAGATCTCAGGGCCGGGAATTTGGGTGAGCAGTTCTTC | CSVEDLRAGNLGEQFF | TRBV29-1 | many | TRBJ2-1 | .
TGTGCCAGCAGCCAAGAAGGTGGACGATTCGGCTACACCTTC | CASSQEGGRFGYTF | TRBV3-1 | many | TRBJ1-2 | .
TGTGCCAGCACTAGCGGGTATAACTACAATGAGCAGTTCTTC | CASTSGYNYNEQFF | TRBV7-6 | many | TRBJ2-1 | TRBD2
TGCGCCAGCAGCACAGGGGGCTCTGCAACTAATGAAAAACTGTTTTTT | CASSTGGSATNEKLFF | TRBV5-1 | few | TRBJ1-4 | TRBD1
TGTGCCAGCAGCTTAGGCGGGACTAGCGGGGGCACAGATACGCAGTATTTT | CASSLGGTSGGTDTQYF | TRBV11-3 | many | TRBJ2-3 | TRBD2
TGTGCCAGCAGCTTCGGTACTAGCGGTCAAGGCTCCTACAATGAGCAGTTCTTC | CASSFGTSGQGSYNEQFF | TRBV7-9 | many | TRBJ2-1 | TRBD2
TGCGCCAGCAGCCACCTAAGCCCACAGGGGGCCTACAATGAGCAGTTCTTC | CASSHLSPQGAYNEQFF | TRBV4-1 | many | TRBJ2-1 | TRBD1
TGCGCCAGCAGTGAGACTGGGGTTCAGCCCCAGCATTTT | CASSETGVQPQHF | TRBV10-2 | . | TRBJ1-5 | .
TGTGCCAGCAGTGAACAGGGGATAGGGGAGACCCAGTACTTC | CASSEQGIGETQYF | TRBV28 | . | TRBJ2-5 | TRBD1
TGTGCCAGCAGCGCCGCCTCGAGACCGTGGAATACGCAGTATTTT | CASSAASRPWNTQYF | TRBV28 | few | TRBJ2-3 | .
TGCAGTGCTAATAGGGGAATTTTTCCCAAAAACATTCAGTACTTC | CSANRGIFPKNIQYF | TRBV20-1 | few | TRBJ2-4 | .
TGTGCCAGCATTAGGCCGGCCACCGGGGAGCTGTTTTTT | CASIRPATGELFF | TRBV28 | many | TRBJ2-2 | .
TGTGCCAGCAGTTTCTCGTTGGGGCAGCGATACAATCAGCCCCAGCATTTT | CASSFSLGQRYNQPQHF | TRBV28 | many | TRBJ1-5 | .
TGTGCCAGCAGCTCCCAGGGGGATGCCTACGAGCAGTACTTC | CASSSQGDAYEQYF | TRBV7-9 | . | TRBJ2-7 | TRBD1
TGTGCCAGTAGTATTACGGGACTAGCGGGGGGGTTGAGCTCCTACAATGAGCAGTTCTTC | CASSITGLAGGLSSYNEQFF | TRBV19 | . | TRBJ2-1 | TRBD2
TGTGCCAGCAGCTCCACAGGGTATGTGGGCTACACCTTC | CASSSTGYVGYTF | TRBV5-5 | few | TRBJ1-2 | .
TGTGCCAGCAGCCGCGGTGGCGGGAACACTGAAGCTTTCTTT | CASSRGGGNTEAFF | TRBV3-1 | few | TRBJ1-1 | .
TGTGCCAGCAGCTTGGCGAAGCGGGAATACAATGAGCAGTTCTTC | CASSLAKREYNEQFF | TRBV5-4 | few | TRBJ2-1 | TRBD2
TGTGCCAGCAGGGTGGTCGGGGGGACGAACACCGGGGAGCTGTTTTTT | CASRVVGGTNTGELFF | TRBV6-1 | . | TRBJ2-2 | TRBD2
TGTGCCAGCAGCTTAGAGGCCGGCTGGGGACAGGTGGGGCTTCACGAGCAGTACTTC | CASSLEAGWGQVGLHEQYF | TRBV7-6 | . | TRBJ2-7 | TRBD1
TGTGCCAGCAGCCAGGGACTAGCGAGCACAGATACGCAGTATTTT | CASSQGLASTDTQYF | TRBV5-4 | . | TRBJ2-3 | TRBD2
TGCAGTGCCACACCTCCGGGGCCTAACAATCAGCCCCAGCATTTT | CSATPPGPNNQPQHF | TRBV20-1 | . | TRBJ1-5 | .
TGTGCCAGCAGCTTAGTGAGGGGGCCTCACACTGAAGCTTTCTTT | CASSLVRGPHTEAFF | TRBV7-2 | many | TRBJ1-1 | TRBD1
TGTGCCAGCAGTTTGAGCATCGACGGAGGAAGTGGAAACACCATATATTTT | CASSLSIDGGSGNTIYF | TRBV6-1 | many | TRBJ1-3 | .